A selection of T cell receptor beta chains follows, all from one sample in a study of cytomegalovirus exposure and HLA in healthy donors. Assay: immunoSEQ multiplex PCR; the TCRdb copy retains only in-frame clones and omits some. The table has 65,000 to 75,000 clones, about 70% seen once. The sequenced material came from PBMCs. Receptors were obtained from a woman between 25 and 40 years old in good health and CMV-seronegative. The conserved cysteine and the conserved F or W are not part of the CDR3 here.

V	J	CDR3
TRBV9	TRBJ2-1	ASSVERTSSYNEQF
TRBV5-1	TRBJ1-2	ASSSWTGTNYGYT
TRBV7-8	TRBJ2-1	ASSWSTTEGREQF
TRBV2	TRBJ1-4	ASSEARGTKILF
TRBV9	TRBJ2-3	ASSVTGLSADTQY
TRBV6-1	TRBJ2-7	ASSRRGKRYEQY
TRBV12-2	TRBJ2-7	ASRPPRQEGPYEQY
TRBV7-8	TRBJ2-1	ASSLDRVGSYNEQF
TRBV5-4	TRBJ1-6	ASSLGGRGNSPLH
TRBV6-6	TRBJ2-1	ASSDRGGNEQF
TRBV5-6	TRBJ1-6	ASSLKQGISSPLH
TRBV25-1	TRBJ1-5	ASSVHSDQPQH
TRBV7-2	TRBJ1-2	ASSLAADWGYT
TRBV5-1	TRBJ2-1	ASSVTSGGFYNEQF
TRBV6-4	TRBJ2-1	ASSDSWLNNEQF
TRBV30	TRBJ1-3	AWSVTGASGNTIY
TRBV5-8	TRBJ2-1	ASSFRQGANEQF
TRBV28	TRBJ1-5	ASSLASGNQPQH
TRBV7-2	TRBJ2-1	ASSQGLAGGAGEQF
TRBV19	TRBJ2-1	ASSMGTSGGNYNEQF
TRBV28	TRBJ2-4	ASSYAGSLAKNIQY
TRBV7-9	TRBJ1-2	ASSSPTARGLPYGYT
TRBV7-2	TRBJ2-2	ASSPIGTGTGELF
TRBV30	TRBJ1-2	AWSVPGLWGYT
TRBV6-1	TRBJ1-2	ASSVETGGTNYGYT
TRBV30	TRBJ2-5	AWSLNRGWQETQY
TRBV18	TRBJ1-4	ASSPEQGFEKLF
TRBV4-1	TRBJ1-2	ASSQGSGANYGYT
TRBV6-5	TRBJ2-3	ASSPDRASTDTQY
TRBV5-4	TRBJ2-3	ASSLVGDSTDTQY
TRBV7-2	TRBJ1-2	ASSPTGGANYGYT
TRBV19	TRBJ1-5	ASSTSLGEGFRRQPQH
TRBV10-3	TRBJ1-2	AISESKQVNYGYT
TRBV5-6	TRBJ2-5	ASSSGRGFRETQY
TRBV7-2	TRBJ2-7	ASSLLGTSFNEQY
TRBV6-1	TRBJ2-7	ASSEGGQIIEQY
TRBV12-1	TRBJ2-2	ASSFGSPGPYTGELF